Listed below are T cell receptor beta chains from one sample, sequenced in a study of blood T cells in healthy people across ages. TCRdb processed the 5' RACE reads anew with MiXCR; each CDR3 protein has one entry. Of about 1.8 million distinct CDR3 sequences listed, 49% were seen once; the top ten hold about 2.1%. The sequencing sample was made of blood. The receptor set was obtained from a woman aged 35 to 49 in good health. Each CDR3 is given with its conserved first and last residue. Fields, in order: V gene, J gene, D gene, CDR3 length, clone size, CDR3 DNA, CDR3 protein. The D gene is left open where the match is weak. Clone size is shown for a subset of rows, as once, few, many or a class of expanded clone.

v_gene: TRBV4-3
j_gene: TRBJ2-6
d_gene: TRBD1
len: 20
abundance: NA
CDR3nt: TGCGCCAGCAGCCAAGATTCCCCCGGGACAGCGACTCTGGTTGGCAACGTCCTGACTTTC
CDR3aa: CASSQDSPGTATLVGNVLTF

v_gene: TRBV7-8
j_gene: TRBJ2-1
d_gene: TRBD2
len: 18
abundance: NA
CDR3nt: TGTGCCAGCAGCACCCTCGGGACTAGCGGGGGTTGGGCCAATGAGCAGTTCTTC
CDR3aa: CASSTLGTSGGWANEQFF

v_gene: TRBV4-1
j_gene: TRBJ2-7
d_gene: NA
len: 14
abundance: NA
CDR3nt: TGCGCCAGCAGCCAAGCTAACAGGTACTGCGAGCAGTACTTC
CDR3aa: CASSQANRYCEQYF

v_gene: TRBV18
j_gene: TRBJ2-7
d_gene: NA
len: 14
abundance: NA
CDR3nt: TGTGCCAGCTCATACGTAGACAAACCCTACGAGCAGTACTTC
CDR3aa: CASSYVDKPYEQYF

v_gene: TRBV5-6
j_gene: TRBJ2-7
d_gene: NA
len: 14
abundance: NA
CDR3nt: TGTGCCAGCAGCTTGATGGCGGGGTCCGACGAGCAGTACTTC
CDR3aa: CASSLMAGSDEQYF

v_gene: TRBV20-1
j_gene: TRBJ2-5
d_gene: TRBD2
len: 16
abundance: once
CDR3nt: TGCAGTGCTGGATTCTCCGGGACTAGTCGGTGGGAGACCCAGTACTTC
CDR3aa: CSAGFSGTSRWETQYF

v_gene: TRBV5-8
j_gene: TRBJ2-5
d_gene: NA
len: 13
abundance: NA
CDR3nt: TGTGCCGGCAGCTTGGTAGCAGCCAATGAGCAGTACTTC
CDR3aa: CAGSLVAANEQYF

v_gene: TRBV9
j_gene: TRBJ1-1
d_gene: TRBD1
len: 16
abundance: NA
CDR3nt: TGTGCCAGCAGCCTCACGGGACAGGGGGCGAACACTGAAGCTTTCTTT
CDR3aa: CASSLTGQGANTEAFF

v_gene: TRBV5-1
j_gene: TRBJ2-7
d_gene: NA
len: 15
abundance: NA
CDR3nt: TGCGCCAGCAGCCTAAGGACAGAAACCACCTACGAGCAGTACTTC
CDR3aa: CASSLRTETTYEQYF

v_gene: TRBV28
j_gene: TRBJ2-7
d_gene: NA
len: 15
abundance: NA
CDR3nt: TGTGCCAGCAGCCCCCCCCCCGGGGGTCTCTACGAGCAGTACTTC
CDR3aa: CASSPPPGGLYEQYF

v_gene: TRBV6-5
j_gene: TRBJ2-3
d_gene: TRBD1
len: 16
abundance: few
CDR3nt: TGTGCCAGCAGTTACTCCGGGACAGTTAGCACAGATACGCAGTATTTT
CDR3aa: CASSYSGTVSTDTQYF

v_gene: TRBV7-9
j_gene: TRBJ1-2
d_gene: NA
len: 15
abundance: NA
CDR3nt: TGTGCCAGCAGCTTAGCGTCGCAGACCTTGAGTGGCTACACCTTC
CDR3aa: CASSLASQTLSGYTF

v_gene: TRBV7-9
j_gene: TRBJ2-3
d_gene: NA
len: 14
abundance: NA
CDR3nt: TGTGCCAGCAGCCCCGAGGCCCGGGCACATACGCAGTATTTT
CDR3aa: CASSPEARAHTQYF

v_gene: TRBV7-8
j_gene: TRBJ2-7
d_gene: NA
len: 15
abundance: NA
CDR3nt: TGTGCCAGCAGCTTATTTCCTAAGGGGGATAGCGAGCAGTACTTC
CDR3aa: CASSLFPKGDSEQYF

v_gene: TRBV3-1
j_gene: TRBJ2-7
d_gene: NA
len: 16
abundance: NA
CDR3nt: TGTGCCAGCAGCCAAGATTTTGAGACTAGATCCTACGAGCAGTACTTC
CDR3aa: CASSQDFETRSYEQYF

v_gene: TRBV9
j_gene: TRBJ1-2
d_gene: NA
len: 14
abundance: once
CDR3nt: TGTGCCAGCAGCGCAGGGACCTGGAACTATGGCTACACCTTC
CDR3aa: CASSAGTWNYGYTF

v_gene: TRBV10-3
j_gene: TRBJ2-3
d_gene: NA
len: 13
abundance: NA
CDR3nt: TGTGCCGCCCAAGGGGGGAACACAGATACGCAGTATTTT
CDR3aa: CAAQGGNTDTQYF

v_gene: TRBV6-2/TRBV6-3
j_gene: TRBJ1-1
d_gene: NA
len: 15
abundance: NA
CDR3nt: TGTGCCAGCAGTTACTCTGGACGGCGGAACACTGAAGCTTTCTTT
CDR3aa: CASSYSGRRNTEAFF

v_gene: TRBV20-1
j_gene: TRBJ2-3
d_gene: NA
len: 13
abundance: few
CDR3nt: TGCAGTGCTATTCTGGGCTTCACAGATACGCAGTATTTT
CDR3aa: CSAILGFTDTQYF

v_gene: TRBV5-6
j_gene: TRBJ2-4
d_gene: TRBD1
len: 15
abundance: few
CDR3nt: TGTGCCAGCAGCGTATGGACAGGGGGCGGAAACATTCAGTACTTC
CDR3aa: CASSVWTGGGNIQYF

v_gene: TRBV6-6
j_gene: TRBJ2-7
d_gene: NA
len: 12
abundance: NA
CDR3nt: TGTGCCAGCAGTTCCCACAGATACGAGCAGTACTTC
CDR3aa: CASSSHRYEQYF

v_gene: TRBV7-9
j_gene: TRBJ1-4
d_gene: NA
len: 15
abundance: few
CDR3nt: TGTGCCAGCAGCTTAGTTTCGGTGAAGAATGAAAAACTGTTTTTT
CDR3aa: CASSLVSVKNEKLFF

v_gene: TRBV5-1
j_gene: TRBJ1-6
d_gene: TRBD1
len: 16
abundance: few
CDR3nt: TGCGCCAGCAGCTTGGAGGGACAGGAATATAATTCACCCCTCCACTTT
CDR3aa: CASSLEGQEYNSPLHF

v_gene: TRBV6-2/TRBV6-3
j_gene: TRBJ2-3
d_gene: TRBD2
len: 14
abundance: few
CDR3nt: TGTGCCAGCAGACCTAGCGGGGGCTTCGGTACGCAGTATTTT
CDR3aa: CASRPSGGFGTQYF